Below, 17 T cell receptor beta chains from the same sample are listed, as sequenced in a study of blood T cell repertoires in COVID-19. The repertoire was sequenced with immunoSEQ multiplex PCR; TCRdb's copy has only in-frame clones and lacks some. The table records around 260,000 clones, roughly 89% of them present only once. The sample taken for sequencing was peripheral blood. These receptors were obtained from a woman aged 30 to 39 with active or convalescent COVID-19.

A single count supports this clone. The V gene is TRBV7-2, the J gene TRBJ1-4; D may be TRBD1 (5 bases). Between the trimmed V and J ends, which lost 1 base and 4 bases, there was a span of 13 bases. Germline V gene data show CDR1 as SGHTA and CDR2 as FQGNSA. This CDR3 comprises 16 residues. The CDR3 spells CASSLVGDYINEKLFF. The CDR3 DNA is TGTGCCAGCAGCTTAGTCGGGGACTATATTAATGAAAAACTGTTTTTT.

The chain is built from TRBV3-1 (or the pseudogene TRBV3-2) and TRBJ1-5, with 8 bases aligning to TRBD1. CDR3 length: 15 amino acids. Trimming at V came to 1 base and at J to 6 bases, leaving 5 bases not matched to a gene. CDR1 LGHDT and CDR2 YNNKEL come from the germline V gene (reference sequence). CDR3 sequence (DNA): TGTGCCAGCAGCCAAGGACAGGGGTACGGTCAGCCCCAGCATTTT. Its translation: CASSQGQGYGQPQHF.

This sequence joins TRBV19 and TRBJ1-1; D not certain. This CDR3 spans 14 amino acids. V lost 1 base and J 2 bases, leaving 8 bases between the germline ends. Germline loops: CDR1 LNHDA, CDR2 SQIVND (reference sequence). CDR3 protein: CASSIAVYNTEAFF. The CDR3, as DNA: TGTGCCAGTAGTATAGCTGTGTATAACACTGAAGCTTTCTTT.

V is TRBV7-3 and J is TRBJ2-7; 9 nucleotides match TRBD1. The CDR3 length is 13 residues. J was trimmed by 7 bases and V by 5 bases; bases with no gene match: 6. Germline assignment: CDR1 SGHTA and CDR2 FQGTGA. CDR3 sequence (DNA): TGTGCCAGCAGCAGGACAGGGGAAGGGGAGCAGTACTTC. Amino acid sequence: CASSRTGEGEQYF.

This chain links TRBV18 with TRBJ2-7; 8 positions match TRBD1. The CDR3 runs 14 residues. Per the germline V gene, CDR1 is KGHSH and CDR2 is LQKENI. The junction had 2 bases not matched to a gene; V was cut back by 3 bases and J by 1 base. CDR3 sequence reads: CASSPRTGSYEQYF. The CDR3 DNA is TGTGCCAGCTCACCTAGGACAGGGTCCTACGAGCAGTACTTC.

V gene TRBV27 combines with J gene TRBJ1-5, with a weak D call TRBD1 (5 bases). The germline V and J ends were trimmed by 3 bases and 6 bases, with 12 bases remaining between them. The CDR3 extends over 14 amino acids. Germline CDR1 is MNHEY and CDR2 is SMNVEV (reference sequence). CDR3 loop: CASSLSGQGQPQHF. CDR3 DNA sequence: TGTGCCAGCAGTTTGTCAGGACAAGGTCAGCCCCAGCATTTT.

This chain joins TRBV6-5 and TRBJ1-1; the D gene is possibly TRBD1 (5 bases). CDR3 length equals 11 residues. V shed 7 bases and J shed 7 bases, with 10 bases lying between them. Per germline, CDR1 MNHEY and CDR2 SVGAGI. DNA of the CDR3: TGTGCCAGCACCCAGGGTAGTGAAGCTTTCTTT. This codes for CASTQGSEAFF.

The chain joins TRBV24-1 to TRBJ2-1, with 9 bases aligning to TRBD2. The germline CDR1 and CDR2 sequences are KGHDR and SFDVKD. Losses at the gene ends were 1 base for V and 4 bases for J; bases not matched to a gene: 7. CDR3 length: 17 residues. The CDR3 here is CATSDFTAGGQYNEQFF. The CDR3 bases are TGTGCCACCAGTGATTTTACAGCGGGGGGACAATACAATGAGCAGTTCTTC.

J is TRBJ2-7 and V is TRBV29-1; D perhaps matches TRBD1 (6 bases). Trimming removed 2 bases at V and 3 bases at J, with 20 bases between. Per germline, CDR1 SQVTM and CDR2 ANQGSEA. This CDR3 is 16 amino acids long. The CDR3 here is CSVENGRGSPRYEQYF. For the CDR3, the DNA is TGCAGCGTTGAAAATGGAAGGGGGTCCCCTCGCTACGAGCAGTACTTC.

The chain couples TRBV10-2 to TRBJ2-2; 7 bases are shared with TRBD2. Per the germline V gene, CDR1 is WSHSY and CDR2 is SAAADI. The CDR3 runs 14 residues. V lost 5 bases, J lost 6 bases, and 6 bases stayed unmatched. CDR3 residues: CASSLAGVAGELFF. In DNA, the CDR3 is TGCGCCAGCAGTCTTGCGGGGGTCGCCGGGGAGCTGTTTTTT.

This clone was picked up one time. The J gene is TRBJ2-3, the V gene TRBV28, with 12 positions matching TRBD2. The CDR3 loop spans 13 amino acids. CDR1 is MDHEN and CDR2 is SYDVKM in the germline V gene. The J segment lost 6 bases and the V segment lost 8 bases, leaving 3 bases of the junction unmatched. CDR3 sequence: CASASGGADTQYF. The CDR3, as DNA: TGTGCCAGCGCTAGCGGGGGGGCTGATACGCAGTATTTT.

The chain recombines TRBV5-4 with TRBJ2-7; 7 bases agree with TRBD1. Per the germline V gene, CDR1 is SGHNT and CDR2 is YYREEE (reference sequence). After removal of 3 bases from V and 9 bases from J, the junction contained 6 bases not matched to a gene. There are 12 residues in the CDR3. The CDR3 DNA reads TGTGCCAGCAGCTCGGACAGGTCGTGGCAGTACTTC. This sequence encodes CASSSDRSWQYF.

The rearrangement uses TRBV9 and TRBJ2-1, with 11 bases aligning to TRBD2. Germline lookup yields CDR1 SGDLS and CDR2 YYNGEE. The CDR3 sequence is 18 residues long. V shed 0 bases, J shed 2 bases, and the junction held 7 bases outside the gene matches. Written as DNA, the CDR3 is TGTGCCAGCAGCGTAGGACCCCTAGCGGGGGGCCCCTACAATGAGCAGTTCTTC. As protein: CASSVGPLAGGPYNEQFF.

The V and J genes are TRBV6-5 and TRBJ2-7; D is possibly TRBD1 (5 bases). The germline gives CDR1 MNHEY, CDR2 SVGAGI. The V end lost 7 bases, the J end lost 3 bases, and 16 bases lay between the germline ends. There are 14 residues in the CDR3. The CDR3 nucleotides are TGTGCCAGCAACCTATATGCAGGGAACTACGAGCAGTACTTC. This gives the protein CASNLYAGNYEQYF.

The V gene is TRBV12-3 or TRBV12-4, the J gene TRBJ2-7; a possible D gene is TRBD2 (5 bases). The V end lost 5 bases, the J end lost 6 bases, and 11 bases lay between the germline ends. The CDR3 is 12 amino acids. DNA of the CDR3: TGTGCCAGCAGTATAGGGAGCCTCGAGCAGTACTTC. Amino acid sequence: CASSIGSLEQYF.

This chain uses TRBV7-6 with TRBJ1-5; the D is unclear. V was cut by 2 bases and J by 3 bases, with 14 bases left in between. The CDR3 contains 16 residues. Germline-derived CDR1 and CDR2 are SGHVS and FNYEAQ. CDR3 region: CASSLTGGISNQPQHF. CDR3 nucleotides: TGTGCCAGCAGCTTAACTGGAGGGATTTCCAATCAGCCCCAGCATTTT. The whole variable domain, remainder taken from reference TRBV7-6 and TRBJ1-5, is GAGVSQSPRYKVTKRGQDVALRCDPISGHVSLYWYRQALGQGPEFLTYFNYEAQQDKSGLPNDRFSAERPEGSISTLTIQRTEQRDSAMYRCASSLTGGISNQPQHFGDGTRLSIL.

This clone was detected only once. This chain uses TRBV7-6 with TRBJ1-5, with 7 positions matching TRBD1. The germline gives CDR1 SGHVS, CDR2 FNYEAQ. The CDR3 runs to 16 residues. Trimming took 5 bases from V and 3 from J; bases not matched to a gene: 10. DNA for the CDR3: TGTGCCAGCAGCGCAAGACAGGGAGGTCCCAATCAGCCCCAGCATTTT. Its translation is CASSARQGGPNQPQHF.